This entry lists 8 T cell receptor beta chains sequenced from one sample in a study of blood T cells in healthy people across ages (dated by TCRdb to the mid-2010s). The library came from 5' RACE. TCRdb records Illumina HiSeq 2500 as the sequencer. The second PCR ran for about 6 to 12 cycles and used a J-beta primer mix along with a sample-barcoded 5' primer. TCRdb reprocessing: public reads trimmed at Q25 with fastp, clones called with MiXCR, in-frame beta chains kept. Each CDR3 protein gets just one entry, which takes the most common genes and DNA from the rows behind it. The sample includes some 880,000 distinct CDR3 sequences, with approximately 35% observed a single time. Together, the top ten hold over 10% of the sample. Material: blood. The receptors shown here come from a man between 18 and 29 years old in good health.

Ten or more counts support this clonotype. The chain employs TRBV7-9 and TRBJ2-1; D is possibly TRBD1 or TRBD2 (5 bases each). The V and J ends lost 3 bases and 4 bases respectively, with 19 bases between them. The CDR3 spans 17 residues. Germline V lookup: CDR1 SEHNR, CDR2 FQNEAQ (reference sequence). The CDR3 is CASSFGTAPRLYNEQFF. CDR3 DNA: TGTGCCAGCAGCTTTGGGACGGCGCCACGGTTATACAATGAGCAGTTCTTC.

The chain links TRBV6-2 or TRBV6-3 to TRBJ2-1; TRBD1 agrees at 7 bases. The ends lost 2 bases at V and 0 bases at J; junction bases unmatched: 10. The CDR3 runs to 18 residues. The germline CDR1 and CDR2 sequences are MNHEY and SVGEGT. The CDR3 loop reads CASSYRRGQVISYNEQFF. CDR3 nucleotides: TGTGCCAGCAGTTACCGCCGTGGACAGGTCATCTCCTACAATGAGCAGTTCTTC.

This clonotype was seen a handful of times. The chain employs TRBV12-5 and TRBJ2-1; D uncertain. Germline loops: CDR1 LGHNT, CDR2 FRNRAP. The CDR3 spans 11 residues. The germline V and J ends were trimmed by 3 bases and 6 bases, with 3 bases remaining between them. CDR3 sequence (DNA): TGTGCTAGTGGTTTAGGCAATGAGCAGTTCTTC. Its protein product is CASGLGNEQFF.

The table lists this clonotype with many counts. The CDR3 bases are TGTGCCAGCAGCGTAGGTATGAACAATGAGCAGTTCTTC. This encodes CASSVGMNNEQFF. This rearrangement joins TRBV7-2 to TRBJ2-1; D is undetermined. Germline loops: CDR1 SGHTA, CDR2 FQGNSA. The V end was cut by 5 bases, the J end by 5 bases, with 10 bases between. This CDR3 has 13 amino acids.

This clonotype was seen only a few times. This rearrangement joins TRBV6-6 to TRBJ1-2, with TRBD1 as a possible D gene (6 bases). CDR1 and CDR2 (germline): MNHNY, SVGAGI (reference sequence). The CDR3 totals 14 residues. Trimming shortened V by 6 bases and J by 7 bases, and 18 bases separated the two germline ends. CDR3 in DNA: TGTGCCAGCAGCGGGCACCTGGAAGGGGGTGGCTACACCTTC. This sequence encodes CASSGHLEGGGYTF.

This clonotype was observed at least ten times. CDR3 region: CAWSVLAGDEQYF. CDR3 in DNA: TGTGCCTGGAGTGTACTAGCGGGGGACGAGCAGTACTTC. This chain connects TRBV30 to TRBJ2-7, with 11 positions matching TRBD2. Per the germline V gene, CDR1 is GTSNPN and CDR2 is SVGIG (reference sequence). Trimming cost V 0 bases and J 5 bases; bases outside gene matches: 0. The CDR3 is made up of 13 amino acids. The complete variable domain, with remaining parts taken from reference TRBV30 and TRBJ2-7, reads SQTIHQWPATLVQPVGSPLSLECTVEGTSNPNLYWYRQAAGRGLQLLFYSVGIGQISSEVPQNLSASRPQDRQFILSSKKLLLSDSGFYLCAWSVLAGDEQYFGPGTRLTVT.

Details on this clonotype: One base away lies a much larger clone, so this may be a sequencing read error. This chain connects TRBV3-1 to TRBJ2-5; the match to TRBD1 covers 9 bases. The germline gives CDR1 LGHDT, CDR2 YNNKEL (reference sequence). The CDR3 has 14 residues. Trimming took 4 bases from V and 13 from J; bases not matched to a gene: 13. The CDR3 here is CASSPGTGKYELYF. Written as DNA, the CDR3 is TGTGCCAGCAGCCCCGGGACAGGGAAATACGAGCTGTACTTC.

This clonotype was picked up a small number of times. A junction end diverges from the germline sequence, so it may reflect a read error. The chain couples TRBV12-5 to TRBJ2-4, with 9 bases matching TRBD2. The tail of the sequence fits TRBJ2-5 better, so the J call may be wrong. The germline CDR1 and CDR2 sequences are LGHNT and FRNRAP. CDR3 length: 13 amino acids. CDR3 coding DNA: TGTACTAGTGGTGCTAGCGGGGAAGAGACCCAGTACTTC. Its protein product is CTSGASGEETQYF.